This T cell receptor beta chain was captured in a study of T cell responses to AZD1222 COVID-19 vaccine. Broader study findings: Compared with day 0, the breadth and depth of the Spike-specific TCR repertoire rose significantly after two doses of AZD1222. AZD1222 recipients seropositive at baseline numbered only 6 or 7.

A remark on this clone: Its target is not known.

Assay: immunoSEQ multiplex PCR; the TCRdb copy retains only in-frame clones and omits some. The sample holds 75,000 to 90,000 clones; 90% are singletons and the top ten take approximately 5.2%. This TCR was recovered from an adult in good health. Here the sequenced sample was peripheral blood, taken on day 0 of AZD1222 vaccination.

CDR3 region: CASSSRGASYMNTEAFF. CDR3 sequence (DNA): TGTGCCAGCAGTTCTCGAGGGGCTTCGTATATGAACACTGAAGCTTTCTTT. This rearrangement joins TRBV27 to TRBJ1-1; a possible D gene is TRBD1 (5 bases). The CDR3 sequence is 17 residues long. The germline CDR1 and CDR2 sequences are MNHEY and SMNVEV (reference sequence). V was shortened by 4 bases and J by 0 bases, with 18 bases between the two germline ends.